This T cell receptor beta chain was identified during a study of T cell responses to AZD1222 COVID-19 vaccine. The study's findings and limits: There were repertoire samples only from the period after the peak T cell response. The study found vaccine-associated CD4 TCRs spanning spike, dominant at 160-218 and 743-854.

Generated by immunoSEQ multiplex PCR, the TCRdb table keeps only in-frame clones and is missing some. The sample carries under 150,000 clones, roughly 90% recorded once. Turning to this clone: Its antigen is not identified.

Trimming took 5 bases from V and 0 from J, leaving 10 bases between them. Germline-derived CDR1 and CDR2 are LNHDA and SQIVND (reference sequence). CDR3 length: 15 amino acids. This chain uses TRBV19 with TRBJ1-4; D perhaps matches TRBD1 (5 bases). This specimen was peripheral blood, taken 28 days after the second AZD1222 dose. This clonotype was obtained from an adult who received the AZD1222 COVID-19 vaccine. In DNA, the CDR3 is TGTGCCAGTAGTTGGGAGGGGACAACTAATGAAAAACTGTTTTTT. This translates into CASSWEGTTNEKLFF.